The 16 T cell receptor beta chains below come from one sample, sequenced in a study of cytomegalovirus exposure and HLA in healthy donors. Profiled with immunoSEQ multiplex PCR; TCRdb holds only in-frame clones, not every one. The data hold approximately 180,000 clones, with around 86% observed a single time. The sample was PBMCs. The receptors were gathered from a woman between 18 and 30 years old in good health and CMV-seronegative.

The V and J genes are TRBV29-1 and TRBJ2-3, with D tentatively TRBD2 (6 bases). Germline values: CDR1 SQVTM, CDR2 ANQGSEA. The CDR3 runs to 14 residues. V gave up 4 bases and J gave up 1 base, with 12 bases separating them. The CDR3 here is CSVGGGSGTDTQYF. CDR3 in DNA: TGCAGCGTTGGTGGAGGGTCGGGCACAGATACGCAGTATTTT.

This clone is a singleton in its sample. The chain recombines TRBV5-8 with TRBJ2-7; D may be TRBD2 (5 bases). This CDR3 is 16 amino acids long. The V gene's germline CDR1 is SGHTS and CDR2 YDEGEE. V was pared by 0 bases and J by 9 bases, with 22 bases between. This chain's CDR3 is CASSLEMRGFRMGQYF. The CDR3, as DNA: TGTGCCAGCAGCTTGGAGATGAGAGGGTTCCGGATGGGGCAGTACTTC.

The chain is built from TRBV18 and TRBJ2-7; TRBD1 agrees at 7 bases. After removal of 5 bases from V and 2 bases from J, the junction contained 3 bases not matched to a gene. The CDR3 sequence is 13 residues long. Germline-derived CDR1 and CDR2 are KGHSH and LQKENI. CDR3 sequence: CASSIDRAYEQYF. As DNA, the CDR3 is TGTGCCAGCTCAATTGACAGGGCCTACGAGCAGTACTTC.

V usage is TRBV10-3 and J usage is TRBJ2-5; maybe TRBD1 (6 bases). Deletions cut 4 bases from V and 5 bases from J, with 17 bases between. The CDR3 spans 15 residues. Germline V gene data show CDR1 as ENHRY and CDR2 as SYGVKD. The CDR3 DNA is TGTGCCATCAGTGGCCAGGACAGAAACAGGGAGACCCAGTACTTC. This gives the protein CAISGQDRNRETQYF.

The V call is TRBV19, the J call TRBJ1-2; D uncertain. Germline V gene lookup returns CDR1 LNHDA and CDR2 SQIVND (reference sequence). V was pared by 1 base and J by 2 bases, with 8 bases between. There are 14 residues in the CDR3. The chain's CDR3 is CASSIVAKNYGYTF. CDR3 bases: TGTGCCAGTAGTATAGTGGCAAAGAACTATGGCTACACCTTC. Looking up the rest from reference TRBV19 and TRBJ1-2 gives the full variable domain: DGGITQSPKYLFRKEGQNVTLSCEQNLNHDAMYWYRQDPGQGLRLIYYSQIVNDFQKGDIAEGYSVSREKKESFPLTVTSAQKNPTAFYLCASSIVAKNYGYTFGSGTRLTVV.

This clone was counted a few times. The V gene is TRBV30, the J gene TRBJ2-7, with 7 bases aligning to TRBD1. Unmatched junction bases numbered 10, after V lost 3 bases and J lost 5 bases. This CDR3 has 14 amino acids. CDR1 is GTSNPN, CDR2 SVGIG, per germline (reference sequence). The chain's CDR3 is CAWSSRRQGDEQYF. As DNA, the CDR3 is TGTGCCTGGAGCAGTCGGAGACAGGGAGACGAGCAGTACTTC.

The CDR3 bases are TGTGCCAGCAGCTTAGTGGTGGAGGGTTCACCCCTCCACTTT. This gives the protein CASSLVVEGSPLHF. The V and J genes are TRBV7-8 and TRBJ1-6; D remains ambiguous. The length of the CDR3 is 14 residues. The V end was cut by 1 base, the J end by 9 bases, with 10 bases between. Germline V CDR1 and CDR2: SGHVS, FQNEAQ.

The chain joins TRBV7-9 to TRBJ1-2; 7 nucleotides line up with TRBD1. CDR1 and CDR2 from the germline V gene are SEHNR and FQNEAQ (reference sequence). The trim removed 4 bases at V and 4 bases at J, leaving 15 bases unmatched. This CDR3 contains 17 residues. The CDR3 loop reads CASSYQKIRTGTYGYTF. The CDR3 DNA sequence: TGTGCCAGCAGCTATCAGAAAATCCGGACAGGTACCTATGGCTACACCTTC.

This clone occurred once. The chain employs TRBV15 and TRBJ1-2; TRBD1 might be the D (5 bases). This CDR3 region has 14 residues. V gave up 1 base and J gave up 7 bases, with 13 bases separating them. The germline V gene encodes CDR1 LNHNV and CDR2 YYDKDF (reference sequence). The CDR3, as DNA: TGTGCCACCAGCAGAGGGGTCGGGGGAAGTGGCTACACCTTC. This encodes CATSRGVGGSGYTF.

V and J are TRBV19 and TRBJ2-3; D possibly corresponds to TRBD1 (6 bases). There are 17 residues in the CDR3. Trimming took off 1 base at V and 3 bases at J, with 17 bases between the two ends. Germline V CDR1 and CDR2: LNHDA, SQIVND (reference sequence). The CDR3 DNA sequence: TGTGCCAGTAGTATAGGGGGACACGGCGAGGGGACAGATACGCAGTATTTT. Translated, it gives CASSIGGHGEGTDTQYF. Based on the CDR3 plus reference TRBV19 and TRBJ2-3, the full variable domain is DGGITQSPKYLFRKEGQNVTLSCEQNLNHDAMYWYRQDPGQGLRLIYYSQIVNDFQKGDIAEGYSVSREKKESFPLTVTSAQKNPTAFYLCASSIGGHGEGTDTQYFGPGTRLTVL.

CDR3 sequence: CASGLGTKKNSPLHF. Written as DNA, the CDR3 is TGTGCTAGTGGTTTGGGGACAAAAAAAAATTCACCCCTCCACTTT. This chain uses TRBV12-5 with TRBJ1-6; possible D gene TRBD1, 5 bases. Germline V gives CDR1 LGHNT, CDR2 FRNRAP. V lost 1 base to trimming and J lost 7 bases, with 11 bases between them. CDR3 size: 15 residues.

The CDR3 spells CASSLAWGSRVGQFF. In DNA, the CDR3 is TGTGCCAGCAGCTTAGCTTGGGGCAGCCGGGTCGGGCAGTTCTTC. J is TRBJ2-1 and V is TRBV7-2, with D maybe TRBD1 (5 bases). Germline CDR1 and CDR2: SGHTA and FQGNSA. The CDR3 covers 15 residues. Trimming removed 0 bases at V and 12 bases at J, with 18 bases between.

The V and J genes are TRBV7-9 and TRBJ2-3; D is perhaps TRBD1 (5 bases). Trimming took 3 bases from V and 3 from J, leaving 10 bases between them. CDR3 length: 14 amino acids. Germline CDR1 SEHNR, CDR2 FQNEAQ (reference sequence). This chain's CDR3 is CASSFNRQTDTQYF. The CDR3, as DNA: TGTGCCAGCAGCTTTAACAGGCAGACAGATACGCAGTATTTT.

The rearrangement links TRBV5-4 to TRBJ2-1; the match to TRBD2 covers 9 bases. Germline CDR1 is SGHNT and CDR2 is YYREEE (reference sequence). The CDR3 extends over 16 amino acids. Losses at the gene ends were 4 bases for V and 7 bases for J; bases not matched to a gene: 12. The DNA for the CDR3 is TGTGCCAGCAGCAAAGGACCTAGCGGGAACGGGAATGAGCAGTTCTTC. Its translation is CASSKGPSGNGNEQFF.

This chain links TRBV28 with TRBJ1-4, with D unclear. V lost 5 bases, J lost 8 bases, and 12 bases lay in between. The CDR3 is 13 amino acids. Germline V gene sequence: CDR1 MDHEN, CDR2 SYDVKM. The CDR3 loop is CASSPGSGEKLFF. Written as DNA, the CDR3 is TGTGCCAGCAGTCCTGGCTCGGGAGAAAAACTGTTTTTT.

The genes are TRBV9 and TRBJ2-1; 8 bases fit TRBD1. The CDR3 is made up of 15 amino acids. The germline CDR1 and CDR2 sequences are SGDLS and YYNGEE. J was trimmed by 8 bases and V by 0 bases; bases with no gene match: 7. The CDR3 sequence: CASSVEAGGAHEQFF. CDR3 coding DNA: TGTGCCAGCAGCGTAGAGGCAGGGGGCGCCCATGAGCAGTTCTTC.